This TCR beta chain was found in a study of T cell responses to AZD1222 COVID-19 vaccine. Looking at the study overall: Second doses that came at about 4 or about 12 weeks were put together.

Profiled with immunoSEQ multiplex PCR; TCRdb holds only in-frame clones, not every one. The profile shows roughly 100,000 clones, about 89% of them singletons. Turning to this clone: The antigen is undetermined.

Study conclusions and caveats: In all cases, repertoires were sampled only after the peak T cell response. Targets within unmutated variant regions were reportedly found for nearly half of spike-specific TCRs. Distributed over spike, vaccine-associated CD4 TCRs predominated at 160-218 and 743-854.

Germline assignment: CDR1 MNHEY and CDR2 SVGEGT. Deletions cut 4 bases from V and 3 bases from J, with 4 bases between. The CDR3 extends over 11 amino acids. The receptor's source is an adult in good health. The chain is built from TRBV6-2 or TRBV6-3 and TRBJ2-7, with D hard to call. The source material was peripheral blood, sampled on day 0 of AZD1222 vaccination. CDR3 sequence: CASSSYYEQYF. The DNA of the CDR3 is TGTGCCAGCAGTTCCTACTACGAGCAGTACTTC.